These 14 T cell receptor beta chains were sequenced from one sample in a study of persistence of HIV-infected CD4 T cells. Cells were stimulated with overlapping HIV-1 Gag 15-mer peptides. Memory cells lacking CD40L and CD69 with high CD45RO were sorted. Antigens for these TCRs are unknown. This was the immunoSEQ version 4 assay in survey mode. The method was immunoSEQ multiplex PCR; TCRdb's version includes in-frame clones alone and lacks a portion of them. This table holds 50,000 to 65,000 clones, about 81% found once. Sequenced here: CD4+ T cells sorted from PBMCs after approximately 19-hour stimulation, sampled from a patient who received antiretroviral therapy. The receptors were sampled from an adult man with HIV who was CMV-seropositive.

CDR3 in amino acids: CASSPRQGQYGYTF. DNA of the CDR3: TGTGCCAGCTCACCAAGGCAGGGTCAATATGGCTACACCTTC. This chain links TRBV18 with TRBJ1-2; D may be TRBD1 (5 bases). This CDR3 has 14 residues. V was cut by 2 bases and J by 5 bases, with 12 bases left in between. Germline V gene lookup returns CDR1 KGHSH and CDR2 LQKENI.

The rearrangement joins TRBV9 to TRBJ2-2; TRBD2 agrees at 13 bases. This CDR3 region has 18 residues. Germline CDR1 SGDLS, CDR2 YYNGEE. With 0 bases clipped from V and 0 bases from J, the junction kept 2 bases outside the gene matches. In DNA, the CDR3 is TGTGCCAGCAGCGTAGGACTAGCGGGGGGTTCGAACACCGGGGAGCTGTTTTTT. Translation gives CASSVGLAGGSNTGELFF.

The V and J genes are TRBV19 and TRBJ2-1; the match to TRBD2 covers 9 bases. With V trimmed by 1 base and J by 8 bases, 9 bases remained unmatched. The CDR3 contains 16 residues. The germline V gene encodes CDR1 LNHDA and CDR2 SQIVND (reference sequence). The CDR3 loop reads CASSIGGLARVHEQFF. As DNA, the CDR3 is TGTGCCAGTAGTATAGGGGGACTAGCCCGGGTGCATGAGCAGTTCTTC.

This clone was seen ten or more times. J is TRBJ2-2 and V is TRBV7-8; D unresolved. CDR3 length equals 15 residues. The V gene's germline CDR1 is SGHVS and CDR2 FQNEAQ. Trimming stripped 5 bases from V and 7 bases from J, with 17 bases between. CDR3 residues: CASSLKRLGVGELFF. The CDR3 DNA is TGTGCCAGCAGCCTCAAAAGATTAGGAGTCGGGGAGCTGTTTTTT. Full variable domain (missing parts from reference TRBV7-8 and TRBJ2-2): GAGVSQSPRYKVAKRGQDVALRCDPISGHVSLFWYQQALGQGPEFLTYFQNEAQLDKSGLPSDRFFAERPEGSVSTLKIQRTQQEDSAVYLCASSLKRLGVGELFFGEGSRLTVL.

The rearrangement joins TRBV10-3 to TRBJ1-3, with D perhaps matching TRBD1 (5 bases). Germline V CDR1 and CDR2: ENHRY, SYGVKD. V was shortened by 5 bases and J by 0 bases, with 17 bases between the two germline ends. The CDR3 consists of 17 residues. In DNA, the CDR3 is TGTGCCATCAGTTCGACAGAATACTCTTACTCTGGAAACACCATATATTTT. Its protein is CAISSTEYSYSGNTIYF.

V usage is TRBV28 and J usage is TRBJ1-2; D is perhaps TRBD1 (5 bases). CDR3 length equals 12 residues. Per the germline V gene, CDR1 is MDHEN and CDR2 is SYDVKM. Between the trimmed V and J ends, which lost 4 bases and 4 bases, there was a span of 7 bases. CDR3 coding DNA: TGTGCCAGCAGTTCTGGGACCTATGGCTACACCTTC. This sequence encodes CASSSGTYGYTF.

This sequence joins TRBV6-5 and TRBJ1-3; 9 bases are shared with TRBD1. The germline V gene encodes CDR1 MNHEY and CDR2 SVGAGI. The CDR3 loop spans 15 amino acids. V dropped 6 bases and J dropped 0; count of bases not matched to a gene: 3. The CDR3 spells CASSMDRGSGNTIYF. CDR3 DNA: TGTGCCAGCAGCATGGACAGGGGCTCTGGAAACACCATATATTTT.

This clone showed up just once. V gene TRBV19 combines with J gene TRBJ1-5; the D is unclear. There are 15 residues in the CDR3. From germline, CDR1 is LNHDA and CDR2 SQIVND (reference sequence). V was pared by 5 bases and J by 0 bases, with 11 bases between. In DNA, the CDR3 is TGTGCCAGTAGTCAGAGACAACATAGCAATCAGCCCCAGCATTTT. Residues: CASSQRQHSNQPQHF.

The V and J genes are TRBV6-5 and TRBJ2-6; no firm D call. Trimming left V 4 bases short and J 2 bases short, with 12 bases between. This CDR3 region has 16 residues. Germline lookup yields CDR1 MNHEY and CDR2 SVGAGI. The CDR3 DNA reads as TGTGCCAGCAGTTCCCTAGGGAAGCCTGGGGCCAACGTCCTGACTTTC. It codes for CASSSLGKPGANVLTF.

The chain couples TRBV11-2 to TRBJ2-1; TRBD1 matches 11 bases. J gave up 0 bases and V 3 bases, and 7 bases lay outside the gene matches. The CDR3 consists of 18 residues. Per germline, CDR1 SGHAT and CDR2 FQNNGV. The CDR3 DNA reads as TGTGCCAGCAGCTTGTACGGGACAGGGGGAAGCTCCTACAATGAGCAGTTCTTC. It specifies CASSLYGTGGSSYNEQFF.

This sequence joins TRBV11-2 and TRBJ2-6, with TRBD2 as a possible D gene (5 bases). V was pared by 11 bases and J by 1 base, with 24 bases between. CDR1 and CDR2 (germline): SGHAT, FQNNGV. The CDR3 is 18 amino acids. For the CDR3, the DNA is TGTGCCTCGGCCCGAGGGCCAGCGGTCCTTTCTGGGGCCAACGTCCTGACTTTC. Its translation is CASARGPAVLSGANVLTF.

The rearrangement joins TRBV6-5 to TRBJ1-1; D is undetermined. CDR1 and CDR2 from the germline V gene are MNHEY and SVGAGI. V shed 0 bases and J shed 1 base, with 9 bases lying between them. CDR3 length: 15 amino acids. In DNA, the CDR3 is TGTGCCAGCAGTTACTCGAACCAGCCGAACACTGAAGCTTTCTTT. Amino acid sequence: CASSYSNQPNTEAFF.

The CDR3 DNA follows: TGTGCCAGCAGTTACTCCCAGGCCCACTCTGGAAACACCATATATTTT. This gives the protein CASSYSQAHSGNTIYF. The chain recombines TRBV6-5 with TRBJ1-3; the D is unclear. Germline CDR1 MNHEY, CDR2 SVGAGI. Trimming took 0 bases from V and 0 from J, leaving 9 bases between them. The CDR3 is 16 amino acids.

The chain uses TRBV3-1 (or the pseudogene TRBV3-2) and TRBJ1-5; TRBD1 might be the D (5 bases). CDR1 and CDR2 (germline): LGHDT, YNNKEL (reference sequence). The CDR3 runs to 16 residues. The V end was cut by 0 bases, the J end by 2 bases, with 11 bases between. The CDR3 DNA is TGTGCCAGCAGCCAAGATCTGGGGGGTCGCAATCAGCCCCAGCATTTT. This gives the protein CASSQDLGGRNQPQHF.